Presented here are 13 T cell receptor beta chains from one specimen sequenced in a study of OX40 agonist ivuxolimab in advanced cancers. Assay: immunoSEQ multiplex PCR; the TCRdb copy retains only in-frame clones and omits some. The sample holds roughly 70,000 clones, roughly 80% seen once. Source: CD4+ or CD8+ T cells sorted from blood, taken in a trial of the OX40 agonist ivuxolimab. The receptors shown here come from an adult with an advanced solid tumor such as melanoma, head and neck, liver or kidney cancer.

The chain couples TRBV11-3 to TRBJ2-5; D unresolved. V lost 1 base and J 4 bases, leaving 4 bases between the germline ends. Looked up from germline, CDR1 is SGHNT and CDR2 is YENEEA. The CDR3 totals 12 residues. The chain's CDR3 is CASSLGPETQYF. Written as DNA, the CDR3 is TGTGCCAGCAGCTTAGGTCCAGAGACCCAGTACTTC.

This clone was detected a few times. A junction end diverges from the germline sequence, so it may reflect a read error. V is TRBV7-7 and J is TRBJ1-2; 10 positions match TRBD1. The CDR3 runs to 18 residues. Germline V gene sequence: CDR1 SSHAT, CDR2 FNYEAQ (reference sequence). The CDR3 protein is CASSLARGQGGIPYGYTF. CDR3 bases: TGTGCTAGCAGCTTAGCGCGAGGACAGGGGGGAATTCCATATGGCTACACCTTC.

This chain uses TRBV5-1 with TRBJ2-2, with TRBD2 as a possible D gene (6 bases). Germline loops: CDR1 SGHRS, CDR2 YFSETQ. This CDR3 region has 15 residues. Trimming cost V 0 bases and J 7 bases, with 13 bases left between them. The CDR3 DNA reads as TGCGCCAGCAGCTTGGTCGCTAGCGCGGGCGGGGAGCTGTTTTTT. Encoded protein: CASSLVASAGGELFF. The complete variable domain, with remaining parts taken from reference TRBV5-1 and TRBJ2-2, reads KAGVTQTPRYLIKTRGQQVTLSCSPISGHRSVSWYQQTPGQGLQFLFEYFSETQRNKGNFPGRFSGRQFSNSRSEMNVSTLELGDSALYLCASSLVASAGGELFFGEGSRLTVL.

The gene calls are TRBV5-6 and TRBJ2-1; 9 bases map to TRBD2. The CDR3 has 13 amino acids. V lost 4 bases to trimming and J lost 15 bases; unmatched junction nucleotides: 11. Germline V CDR1 and CDR2: SGHDT, YYEEEE. The CDR3 sequence: CASSPVEREVRFF. The CDR3 DNA reads as TGTGCCAGCAGCCCGGTGGAGCGGGAGGTTCGGTTCTTC.

The CDR3 loop reads CASNADGNQPQHF. The CDR3, as DNA: TGTGCCAGCAACGCAGATGGCAATCAGCCCCAGCATTTT. This sequence joins TRBV27 and TRBJ1-5; D is ambiguous. The V end lost 7 bases, the J end lost 2 bases, and 9 bases lay between the germline ends. The CDR3 has 13 amino acids. Germline V CDR1 and CDR2: MNHEY, SMNVEV (reference sequence).

The chain employs TRBV12-5 and TRBJ1-1; a possible D gene is TRBD1 (5 bases). The CDR3 spans 14 residues. Deletions cut 3 bases from V and 0 bases from J, with 8 bases between. The V gene's germline CDR1 is LGHNT and CDR2 FRNRAP. The CDR3 loop is CASGLRDLNTEAFF. CDR3 DNA: TGTGCTAGTGGTTTACGGGACCTGAACACTGAAGCTTTCTTT.

The J gene is TRBJ2-7, the V gene TRBV6-1; 9 positions match TRBD1. The V and J ends lost 6 bases and 5 bases, in that order; junction bases with no gene match: 8. From germline, CDR1 is MNHNS and CDR2 SASEGT. The CDR3 is 14 amino acids. The CDR3 nucleotides are TGTGCCAGCAGGGCACAGGGGGCTGTAAACGAGCAGTACTTC. Its translation: CASRAQGAVNEQYF.

The genes are TRBV5-1 and TRBJ2-5; 14 nucleotides match TRBD2. The CDR3 is made up of 15 amino acids. Per germline, CDR1 SGHRS and CDR2 YFSETQ. The J segment lost 6 bases and the V segment lost 4 bases, leaving 5 bases of the junction unmatched. Written as DNA, the CDR3 is TGCGCCAGCAGCCCGGGACTAGCGGGGGTTCAGACCCAGTACTTC. Translation gives CASSPGLAGVQTQYF.

In nucleotides, the CDR3 is TGCGCCGCATACCTCTGGCGGGAGGCTCGGTACAATGAGCAGTTCTTC. Translating it yields CAAYLWREARYNEQFF. This chain links TRBV5-1 with TRBJ2-1; 8 bases are shared with TRBD2. Looked up from germline, CDR1 is SGHRS and CDR2 is YFSETQ. V lost 10 bases, J lost 4 bases, and 16 bases stayed unmatched. The CDR3 has 16 residues.

J is TRBJ1-5 and V is TRBV7-9; D not resolved. This CDR3 is 14 amino acids long. V gave up 1 base and J gave up 8 bases, with 12 bases separating them. Germline V CDR1 and CDR2: SEHNR, FQNEAQ (reference sequence). The DNA for the CDR3 is TGTGCCAGCAGCTTAGGGACGGGAAGTGAGCCCCAGCATTTT. Its protein product is CASSLGTGSEPQHF.

The chain couples TRBV12-5 to TRBJ1-1; TRBD1 might be the D (5 bases). This CDR3 region has 14 residues. With 6 bases removed from V and 0 bases from J, the gap between germline ends came to 11 bases. Germline-derived CDR1 and CDR2 are LGHNT and FRNRAP. The CDR3: CASGGHRMNTEAFF. The CDR3 region has the DNA TGTGCTAGTGGCGGACATAGGATGAACACTGAAGCTTTCTTT.

The chain recombines TRBV6-5 with TRBJ2-5; TRBD1 aligns across 9 bases. The V gene end was trimmed by 0 bases and the J gene end by 5 bases; junction bases not matched to a gene: 4. The CDR3 runs to 15 residues. From germline, CDR1 is MNHEY and CDR2 SVGAGI. CDR3 residues: CASSYSGQGRETQYF. The CDR3 DNA follows: TGTGCCAGCAGTTACTCGGGACAGGGACGGGAGACCCAGTACTTC.

The rearrangement links TRBV19 to TRBJ1-1; TRBD1 is a possible D gene (5 bases). Between the trimmed V and J ends, which lost 5 bases and 7 bases, there was a span of 17 bases. Germline V lookup: CDR1 LNHDA, CDR2 SQIVND (reference sequence). The CDR3 is 14 amino acids. The CDR3 DNA reads as TGTGCCAGTAGTGCCAAGACAGAGTCTCTTGAAGCTTTCTTT. Encoded protein: CASSAKTESLEAFF.